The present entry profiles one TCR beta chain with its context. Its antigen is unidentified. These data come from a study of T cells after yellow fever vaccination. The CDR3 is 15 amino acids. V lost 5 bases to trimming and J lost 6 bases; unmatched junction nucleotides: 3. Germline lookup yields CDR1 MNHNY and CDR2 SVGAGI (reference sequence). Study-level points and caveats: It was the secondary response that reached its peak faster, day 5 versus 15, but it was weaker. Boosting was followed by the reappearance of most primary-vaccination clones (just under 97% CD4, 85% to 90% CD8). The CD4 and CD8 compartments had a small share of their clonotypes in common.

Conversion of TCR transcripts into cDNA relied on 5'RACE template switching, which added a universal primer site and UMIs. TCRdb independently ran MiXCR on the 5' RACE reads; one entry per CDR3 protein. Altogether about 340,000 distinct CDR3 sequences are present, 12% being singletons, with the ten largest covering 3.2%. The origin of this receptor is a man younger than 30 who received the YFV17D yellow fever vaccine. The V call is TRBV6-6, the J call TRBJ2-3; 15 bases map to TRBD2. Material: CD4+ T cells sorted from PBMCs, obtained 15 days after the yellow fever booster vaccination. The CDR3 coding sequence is TGTGCCAGCAGTCCTGGGACTAGCGGGGGGGATACGCAGTATTTT. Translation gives CASSPGTSGGDTQYF.